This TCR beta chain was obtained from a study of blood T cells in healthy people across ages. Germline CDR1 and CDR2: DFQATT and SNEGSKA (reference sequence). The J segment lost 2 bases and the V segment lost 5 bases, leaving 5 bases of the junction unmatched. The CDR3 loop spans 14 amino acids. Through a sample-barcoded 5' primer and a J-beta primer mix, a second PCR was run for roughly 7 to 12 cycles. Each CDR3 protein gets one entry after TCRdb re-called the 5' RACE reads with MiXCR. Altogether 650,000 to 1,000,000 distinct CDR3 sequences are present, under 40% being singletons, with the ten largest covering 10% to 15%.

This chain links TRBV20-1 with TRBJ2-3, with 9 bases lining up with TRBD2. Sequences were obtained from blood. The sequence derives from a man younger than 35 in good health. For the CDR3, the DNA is TGCAGTGCTCCACCGGGACTAGCCACAGATACGCAGTATTTT. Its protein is CSAPPGLATDTQYF.